One and the same sample provided the 21 T cell receptor beta chains below, sequenced in a study of cytomegalovirus exposure and HLA in healthy donors. With 60 Vbeta and 13 Jbeta primers, the PCR was carried out. Method: immunoSEQ multiplex PCR; TCRdb's copy keeps in-frame clones and lacks some. The sample records under 200,000 clones, about 70% being singletons. Input material: PBMCs. Receptors were obtained from a woman aged 30 to 39 in good health and CMV-seronegative.

The genes are TRBV9 and TRBJ1-3; 8 bases line up with TRBD1. This CDR3 has 15 residues. The germline V gene encodes CDR1 SGDLS and CDR2 YYNGEE. Trimming removed 3 bases from V and 4 bases from J; junction bases left unmatched: 6. The CDR3 sequence is CASSATGALGNTIYF. The CDR3 DNA follows: TGTGCCAGCAGCGCGACAGGGGCCCTCGGAAACACCATATATTTT.

This clone appeared a few times. This rearrangement joins TRBV18 to TRBJ1-2; a weak D match, TRBD1 (5 bases). The CDR3 sequence is 18 residues long. V lost 0 bases to trimming and J lost 3 bases, with 20 bases between them. The V gene's germline CDR1 is KGHSH and CDR2 LQKENI. CDR3 nucleotide sequence: TGTGCCAGCTCACCACCAGGGTGGACAAGTCTGGGCGACTATGGCTACACCTTC. Translated, it gives CASSPPGWTSLGDYGYTF.

The chain joins TRBV21-1 to TRBJ2-5; the table's D call, TRBD2, has no DNA check behind it. TRBV21-1 is an annotated pseudogene. The CDR3 is 10 residues long. The chain's CDR3 is CASEEAAQYF. The CDR3 DNA reads as TGTGCCAGCGAGGAGGCGGCCCAGTACTTC.

Details on this clone: Mismatch with germline at one junction end may stem from a read error. The V gene is TRBV7-7, the J gene TRBJ2-2, with D possibly matching TRBD2 (5 bases). The germline V gene encodes CDR1 SSHAT and CDR2 FNYEAQ (reference sequence). The CDR3 spans 15 residues. The CDR3 bases are TGTGCTAGCAGCTCAAGCGGATCGAACACCGGGGAGCTGTTTTTT. Translated, it gives CASSSSGSNTGELFF.

This clone was seen just once. This chain joins TRBV30 and TRBJ1-5, with D tentatively TRBD1 (5 bases). The CDR3 has 14 residues. Trimming left V 2 bases short and J 4 bases short, with 12 bases between. The germline CDR1 and CDR2 sequences are GTSNPN and SVGIG (reference sequence). For the CDR3, the DNA is TGTGCCTGGAGTTGGGAGGGGCGAAATCAGCCCCAGCATTTT. This gives the protein CAWSWEGRNQPQHF.

The rearrangement links TRBV2 to TRBJ1-2, with D unresolved. The CDR3 contains 13 residues. Germline V CDR1 and CDR2: SNHLY, FYNNEI. V was cut by 2 bases and J by 2 bases, with 6 bases left in between. The CDR3 DNA reads TGTGCCAGCAGTGAACAATCAAACTATGGCTACACCTTC. Translating gives CASSEQSNYGYTF.

This chain connects TRBV9 to TRBJ1-4, with 10 bases lining up with TRBD1. Germline V lookup: CDR1 SGDLS, CDR2 YYNGEE. The CDR3 is 17 residues long. J was trimmed by 5 bases and V by 1 base; bases with no gene match: 8. As DNA, the CDR3 is TGTGCCAGCAGCGTAAGGGGAGGGGGACAGGGGAATGAAAAACTGTTTTTT. Its translation is CASSVRGGGQGNEKLFF.

This chain connects TRBV5-1 to TRBJ1-1; 8 positions match TRBD1. Trimming took 4 bases from V and 4 from J; bases not matched to a gene: 12. CDR1 SGHRS and CDR2 YFSETQ come from the germline V gene. The length of the CDR3 is 16 residues. Written as DNA, the CDR3 is TGCGCCAGCAGCCCCGGATCGGACAGGGTTGGCACTGAAGCTTTCTTT. Protein sequence: CASSPGSDRVGTEAFF.

This rearrangement joins TRBV2 to TRBJ1-2; D call uncertain. Deletions cut 3 bases from V and 9 bases from J, with 14 bases between. Germline V gene data show CDR1 as SNHLY and CDR2 as FYNNEI. The CDR3 spans 13 residues. CDR3 in amino acids: CASSENIAGSYTF. DNA of the CDR3: TGTGCCAGCAGTGAGAACATCGCGGGAAGCTACACCTTC.

J is TRBJ2-7 and V is TRBV27; 9 bases fit TRBD2. The junction had 2 bases not matched to a gene; V was cut back by 4 bases and J by 4 bases. Germline V gene lookup returns CDR1 MNHEY and CDR2 SMNVEV (reference sequence). There are 13 residues in the CDR3. The CDR3 sequence: CASSWGLAYEQYF. The CDR3 nucleotides read TGTGCCAGCAGTTGGGGACTAGCATACGAGCAGTACTTC.

This clone occurred a few times. The chain uses TRBV6-6 and TRBJ1-2, with D unresolved. The germline V and J ends were trimmed by 3 bases and 2 bases, with 10 bases remaining between them. In germline, CDR1 is MNHNY, CDR2 SVGAGI (reference sequence). This CDR3 spans 14 amino acids. Here the CDR3 DNA reads TGTGCCAGCAGTTATTCAGCAGGCAACTATGGCTACACCTTC. This codes for CASSYSAGNYGYTF.

The V and J genes are TRBV4-1 and TRBJ1-1; TRBD1 matches 7 bases. CDR1 is MGHRA, CDR2 YSYEKL, per germline. J gave up 6 bases and V 3 bases, and 19 bases lay outside the gene matches. The CDR3 is 18 amino acids. CDR3 coding DNA: TGCGCCAGCAGCCAGGGTAAGGGGTTACAGGGGTTCGGGCCTGAAGCTTTCTTT. Translation gives CASSQGKGLQGFGPEAFF.

The chain employs TRBV11-2 and TRBJ2-7; the D gene is possibly TRBD1 (5 bases). Deletions cut 5 bases from V and 2 bases from J, with 13 bases between. The CDR3 is 14 amino acids. The germline CDR1 and CDR2 sequences are SGHAT and FQNNGV. CDR3 in amino acids: CASSLGLGPYEQYF. CDR3 nucleotides: TGTGCCAGCAGCCTCGGTTTGGGGCCCTACGAGCAGTACTTC.

V gene TRBV30 combines with J gene TRBJ1-1, with a tentative D call TRBD1 (5 bases). The germline V and J ends were trimmed by 0 bases and 6 bases, with 5 bases remaining between them. CDR1 is GTSNPN, CDR2 SVGIG, per germline (reference sequence). The CDR3 has 11 residues. CDR3 loop: CAWSVGAEAFF. The CDR3 region has the DNA TGTGCCTGGAGTGTAGGGGCTGAAGCTTTCTTT.

This sequence joins TRBV20-1 and TRBJ1-2; the D gene is possibly TRBD1 (5 bases). The CDR3 is made up of 11 amino acids. Trimming stripped 3 bases from V and 7 bases from J, with 9 bases between. Germline CDR1 DFQATT, CDR2 SNEGSKA (reference sequence). CDR3 residues: CSASTQGGYTF. The CDR3 bases are TGCAGTGCTAGTACCCAGGGTGGCTACACCTTC.

This clone appeared a single time. This sequence joins TRBV19 and TRBJ1-3; D gene unclear. The CDR3 runs to 14 residues. Germline V CDR1 and CDR2: LNHDA, SQIVND (reference sequence). V was cut by 5 bases and J by 0 bases, with 8 bases left in between. CDR3 protein: CASSPGTSGNTIYF. As DNA, the CDR3 is TGTGCCAGTAGTCCCGGTACCTCTGGAAACACCATATATTTT.

The rearrangement joins TRBV4-1 to TRBJ2-1; no firm D call. The CDR3 has 14 amino acids. In germline, CDR1 is MGHRA, CDR2 YSYEKL. V lost 1 base to trimming and J lost 1 base, with 5 bases between them. The CDR3 loop is CASSQVRSYNEQFF. The CDR3 DNA reads as TGCGCCAGCAGCCAAGTCAGATCCTACAATGAGCAGTTCTTC.

The J gene is TRBJ2-1, the V gene TRBV5-1; 10 bases line up with TRBD2. Germline lookup yields CDR1 SGHRS and CDR2 YFSETQ. The V gene end was trimmed by 5 bases and the J gene end by 9 bases; junction bases not matched to a gene: 11. This CDR3 is built from 15 residues. CDR3 bases: TGCGCCAGCAGATTTACCCTAGCGGGAGCTGTTGAGCAGTTCTTC. Protein product: CASRFTLAGAVEQFF.

The chain links TRBV6-5 to TRBJ1-1; D is unclear. Trimming took 0 bases from V and 5 from J, leaving 13 bases between them. Per the germline V gene, CDR1 is MNHEY and CDR2 is SVGAGI. This CDR3 spans 15 amino acids. CDR3 loop: CASSYSLGRTTEAFF. CDR3 in DNA: TGTGCCAGCAGTTACTCTTTGGGGAGAACAACTGAAGCTTTCTTT.

V is TRBV7-3 and J is TRBJ2-6; D is uncertain. This CDR3 contains 14 residues. Germline V gene lookup returns CDR1 SGHTA and CDR2 FQGTGA. Between the trimmed V and J ends, which lost 4 bases and 3 bases, there was a span of 7 bases. CDR3 protein: CASSSGVGANVLTF. The DNA for the CDR3 is TGTGCCAGCAGCTCGGGTGTTGGGGCCAACGTCCTGACTTTC. Variable domain in full (rest from reference TRBV7-3 and TRBJ2-6): GAGVSQTPSNKVTEKGKYVELRCDPISGHTALYWYRQSLGQGPEFLIYFQGTGAADDSGLPNDRFFAVRPEGSVSTLKIQRTERGDSAVYLCASSSGVGANVLTFGAGSRLTVL.

V and J are TRBV28 and TRBJ2-7; no firm D call. Germline CDR1 reads MDHEN; CDR2 reads SYDVKM. The germline V and J ends were trimmed by 8 bases and 5 bases, with 16 bases remaining between them. There are 13 residues in the CDR3. The CDR3 loop is CASGKTTPHEQYF. The CDR3 DNA reads TGTGCCAGCGGAAAGACAACCCCTCACGAGCAGTACTTC. The complete variable domain, with remaining parts taken from reference TRBV28 and TRBJ2-7, reads DVKVTQSSRYLVKRTGEKVFLECVQDMDHENMFWYRQDPGLGLRLIYFSYDVKMKEKGDIPEGYSVSREKKERFSLILESASTNQTSMYLCASGKTTPHEQYFGPGTRLTVT.